Below are 24 T cell receptor beta chains sequenced from a single sample in a study of cytomegalovirus exposure and HLA in healthy donors. PCR used 60 Vbeta primers and 13 Jbeta primers. Libraries were prepared by immunoSEQ multiplex PCR; TCRdb keeps only in-frame clonotypes and omits some of them. The sample totals some 140,000 clones. The sample consisted of PBMCs. The receptors were gathered from a woman aged 55-70 years in good health and CMV-seronegative.

CDR3: CASSFQVDSPLHF. As DNA, the CDR3 is TGTGCCAGCAGCTTCCAGGTTGATTCACCCCTCCACTTT. The rearrangement joins TRBV11-3 to TRBJ1-6; D is undetermined. The CDR3 runs 13 residues. The germline V gene has CDR1 SGHNT and CDR2 YENEEA. The germline V and J ends were trimmed by 3 bases and 8 bases, with 8 bases remaining between them.

This chain joins TRBV5-1 and TRBJ2-7, with D unclear. This CDR3 spans 13 amino acids. The germline gives CDR1 SGHRS, CDR2 YFSETQ. V gave up 0 bases and J gave up 3 bases, with 7 bases separating them. CDR3 DNA sequence: TGCGCCAGCAGCTTGGTTCAGGACTACGAGCAGTACTTC. This sequence encodes CASSLVQDYEQYF.

The chain recombines TRBV18 with TRBJ2-7, with a weak D call TRBD1 (5 bases). Per the germline V gene, CDR1 is KGHSH and CDR2 is LQKENI. V was cut by 2 bases and J by 0 bases, with 8 bases left in between. The length of the CDR3 is 14 residues. CDR3 protein: CASSPDRTSYEQYF. The CDR3 nucleotides are TGTGCCAGCTCACCAGACAGAACCTCCTACGAGCAGTACTTC.

As concerns this clone: A read error may account for a junction end that differs from germline. CDR3 nucleotide sequence: TGTGCTAGCAGCTCAGGTCCGAATTCACCCCTCCACTTT. This encodes CASSSGPNSPLHF. This sequence joins TRBV7-7 and TRBJ1-6; D is undetermined. Looked up from germline, CDR1 is SSHAT and CDR2 is FNYEAQ (reference sequence). This CDR3 is built from 13 residues.

The chain carries TRBV28 and TRBJ2-3; 9 bases line up with TRBD2. The CDR3 extends over 15 amino acids. J lost 1 base, V lost 11 bases, and 10 bases had no gene match. CDR1 is MDHEN, CDR2 SYDVKM, per germline. CDR3 residues: CAAVTSGQRTDTQYF. CDR3 sequence (DNA): TGTGCCGCTGTAACTAGCGGGCAGCGCACAGATACGCAGTATTTT.

This rearrangement joins TRBV5-1 to TRBJ1-2; the D gene is possibly TRBD1 (6 bases). Trimming cost V 0 bases and J 8 bases, with 17 bases left between them. The length of the CDR3 is 15 residues. The germline gives CDR1 SGHRS, CDR2 YFSETQ. The CDR3 DNA reads as TGCGCCAGCAGCTTGGAAGGGGGTGAACTCTACGGCTACACCTTC. Amino acids: CASSLEGGELYGYTF.

The chain couples TRBV19 to TRBJ2-5, with D possibly matching TRBD2 (6 bases). The germline V gene has CDR1 LNHDA and CDR2 SQIVND (reference sequence). V lost 5 bases to trimming and J lost 5 bases, with 15 bases between them. This CDR3 has 14 amino acids. CDR3 sequence (DNA): TGTGCCAGTAGTCTGGCGGGGTTTGGGGAGACCCAGTACTTC. Amino acids: CASSLAGFGETQYF.

V usage is TRBV18 and J usage is TRBJ1-5; D remains ambiguous. Germline CDR1 KGHSH, CDR2 LQKENI. The CDR3 contains 14 residues. Between the trimmed V and J ends, which lost 0 bases and 2 bases, there was a span of 5 bases. CDR3 region: CASSPPSGNQPQHF. DNA of the CDR3: TGTGCCAGCTCACCACCGAGCGGCAATCAGCCCCAGCATTTT.

The chain uses TRBV18 and TRBJ2-5; TRBD1 is a possible D gene (6 bases). This CDR3 comprises 14 residues. Germline V CDR1 and CDR2: KGHSH, LQKENI. V lost 8 bases, J lost 5 bases, and 18 bases lay in between. CDR3 amino acids: CASHSGGGHETQYF. The CDR3 bases are TGTGCCAGCCATAGTGGGGGCGGGCACGAGACCCAGTACTTC.

The rearrangement links TRBV2 to TRBJ1-1; 8 nucleotides match TRBD1. The CDR3 runs to 11 residues. With V trimmed by 6 bases and J by 10 bases, 4 bases remained unmatched. Germline V CDR1 and CDR2: SNHLY, FYNNEI. DNA for the CDR3: TGTGCCAGCAGGACACAGGGGGGAGCTTTCTTT. Translated: CASRTQGGAFF.

The chain has TRBV5-6 and TRBJ2-7, with a possible D match to TRBD2 (5 bases). Germline V gives CDR1 SGHDT, CDR2 YYEEEE. V lost 2 bases and J lost 8, with 17 bases in between. The CDR3 runs to 14 residues. Here the CDR3 reads CASSFGMEPRQQYF. The CDR3 DNA sequence: TGTGCCAGCAGCTTCGGGATGGAACCCAGGCAGCAGTACTTC.

This chain joins TRBV19 and TRBJ1-3; no reliable D call. The V and J ends lost 7 bases and 0 bases respectively, with 10 bases between them. Germline loops: CDR1 LNHDA, CDR2 SQIVND (reference sequence). The CDR3 extends over 14 amino acids. CDR3 sequence reads: CASTSQLSGNTIYF. The CDR3 bases are TGTGCCAGTACATCACAGCTCTCTGGAAACACCATATATTTT.

This clone is medium-sized by frequency. This chain uses TRBV6-1 with TRBJ1-3; TRBD1 might be the D (5 bases). Trimming stripped 9 bases from V and 4 bases from J, with 16 bases between. Germline V lookup: CDR1 MNHNS, CDR2 SASEGT. This CDR3 has 14 residues. The CDR3 sequence: CASSRGEAGNTIYF. CDR3 nucleotides: TGTGCCAGTTCGCGGGGGGAAGCGGGAAACACCATATATTTT.

The chain couples TRBV5-1 to TRBJ2-5, with 7 bases matching TRBD1. V was clipped by 5 bases and J by 4 bases; unmatched bases: 5. The CDR3 loop spans 13 amino acids. The germline CDR1 and CDR2 sequences are SGHRS and YFSETQ. The CDR3 protein is CASSDRATETQYF. CDR3 nucleotide sequence: TGCGCCAGCAGTGACAGGGCGACAGAGACCCAGTACTTC.

With respect to this clone: Its ends do not fully match the called genes, so a read error is possible. The V gene is TRBV7-7, the J gene TRBJ2-5; D might be TRBD2 (6 bases). There are 15 residues in the CDR3. CDR1 SSHAT and CDR2 FNYEAQ come from the germline V gene (reference sequence). DNA of the CDR3: TGTGCTAGCAGCCCGGGGGTCGGGAAGTTGGAGACCCAGTACTTC. Translation: CASSPGVGKLETQYF.

The chain links TRBV19 to TRBJ1-1, with a possible D match to TRBD1 (5 bases). V was pared by 8 bases and J by 1 base, with 14 bases between. The germline gives CDR1 LNHDA, CDR2 SQIVND (reference sequence). The CDR3 loop spans 14 amino acids. The CDR3 coding sequence is TGTGCCAGTTATCAGGGAGGGTGGAACACTGAAGCTTTCTTT. It encodes CASYQGGWNTEAFF.

The genes are TRBV14 and TRBJ2-1; D is perhaps TRBD2 (6 bases). Germline-derived CDR1 and CDR2 are SGHDN and FVKESK. Trimming shortened V by 3 bases and J by 9 bases, and 27 bases separated the two germline ends. The CDR3 extends over 18 amino acids. CDR3 sequence: CASSHSPWDSRWRREQFF. DNA for the CDR3: TGTGCCAGCAGCCATTCTCCTTGGGACTCCCGGTGGAGGCGTGAGCAGTTCTTC. Variable domain in full (rest from reference TRBV14 and TRBJ2-1): EAGVTQFPSHSVIEKGQTVTLRCDPISGHDNLYWYRRVMGKEIKFLLHFVKESKQDESGMPNNRFLAERTGGTYSTLKVQPAELEDSGVYFCASSHSPWDSRWRREQFFGPGTRLTVL.

The chain is built from TRBV14 and TRBJ2-3; D is possibly TRBD1 (5 bases). The germline V and J ends were trimmed by 4 bases and 10 bases, with 21 bases remaining between them. The CDR3 is made up of 15 amino acids. The germline V gene encodes CDR1 SGHDN and CDR2 FVKESK. The CDR3 region has the DNA TGTGCCAGCAGCCCGGGCCGCAGGGCCTCCGGTTCGCAGTATTTT. It specifies CASSPGRRASGSQYF.

The chain links TRBV6-6 to TRBJ2-7, with D perhaps TRBD2 (6 bases). The CDR3 loop spans 14 amino acids. The V gene lost 2 bases and the J gene lost 6 bases, with 14 bases spanning the gap. CDR1 and CDR2 (germline): MNHNY, SVGAGI (reference sequence). The CDR3 region has the DNA TGTGCCAGCAGTTACGGCCGGGACTCCGTCGAGCAGTACTTC. Translating it yields CASSYGRDSVEQYF.

With regard to this clone: The same CDR3 also results from other DNA sequences found in this sample. The chain combines TRBV4-1 with TRBJ2-4; perhaps TRBD1 as D (6 bases). Trimming shortened V by 4 bases and J by 8 bases, and 18 bases separated the two germline ends. Germline CDR1 reads MGHRA; CDR2 reads YSYEKL. This CDR3 comprises 15 residues. The DNA of the CDR3 is TGCGCCAGCAGCCCCAGCCGGGACACAGGATACATTCAGTACTTC. Translation gives CASSPSRDTGYIQYF.

Remarks on this clone: Other DNA sequences of this sample code for an identical CDR3. The rearrangement uses TRBV5-1 and TRBJ2-5; no definite D call. Trimming stripped 4 bases from V and 0 bases from J, with 4 bases between. The CDR3 loop spans 12 amino acids. Germline CDR1 is SGHRS and CDR2 is YFSETQ. The CDR3 DNA reads as TGCGCCAGCAGCCCCGACCAAGAGACCCAGTACTTC. This encodes CASSPDQETQYF.

The V gene is TRBV19, the J gene TRBJ2-3; D ambiguous. V was clipped by 6 bases and J by 6 bases, with 13 bases between them. This CDR3 contains 13 residues. Germline values: CDR1 LNHDA, CDR2 SQIVND (reference sequence). The CDR3 reads CASRPGNSDTQYF. Written as DNA, the CDR3 is TGTGCCAGTAGACCAGGAAACAGCGATACGCAGTATTTT.

The chain combines TRBV6-5 with TRBJ2-1, with D uncertain. Trimming left V 5 bases short and J 0 bases short, with 11 bases between. The CDR3 runs 15 residues. CDR1 is MNHEY and CDR2 is SVGAGI in the germline V gene. CDR3: CASSPIEDSYNEQFF. The CDR3, as DNA: TGTGCCAGCAGTCCCATCGAGGACTCCTACAATGAGCAGTTCTTC.

The gene calls are TRBV5-1 and TRBJ2-3; TRBD2 aligns across 7 bases. The CDR3 contains 16 residues. In germline, CDR1 is SGHRS, CDR2 YFSETQ. V shed 4 bases, J shed 0 bases, and the junction held 8 bases outside the gene matches. Here the CDR3 reads CASSGGDPSSTDTQYF. The CDR3 DNA sequence: TGCGCCAGCAGCGGGGGGGACCCTTCTAGCACAGATACGCAGTATTTT. The full variable domain, in which reference TRBV5-1 and TRBJ2-3 provide the parts outside the CDR3, is KAGVTQTPRYLIKTRGQQVTLSCSPISGHRSVSWYQQTPGQGLQFLFEYFSETQRNKGNFPGRFSGRQFSNSRSEMNVSTLELGDSALYLCASSGGDPSSTDTQYFGPGTRLTVL.